This TCR beta chain appears in the sequencing data of a study of T cell repertoires in aging, cancer and after chemotherapy. Background on the study: Patients with glioblastoma brain tumors were sampled before and after temozolomide-based therapy. Study-level findings and limits: Untreated cancer patients had significantly lower blood TCR diversity than age-matched healthy donors. No conclusions about immunological memory after chemotherapy can be drawn from the repertoire data. Across the chemotherapy interval, each cancer cohort showed higher median generation probability, suggesting thymic rebound.

The template was genomic DNA from peripheral blood, not RNA. TRB rearrangements spanning V, D and J were amplified using mixed TRB-A/B primers. TCRdb used MiXCR to reprocess the multiplex PCR reads, holding one entry per CDR3 protein. The sample consists of some 20,000 distinct CDR3 sequences, over 35% of them appearing once. The CDR3 is 17 residues long. Looked up from germline, CDR1 is MNHEY and CDR2 is SVGAGI. Germline trimming cut 6 bases from V and 6 bases from J; bases unmatched to any gene: 11. Concerning this clonotype itself: Its matching antigen is unknown.

The chain joins TRBV6-5 to TRBJ2-2, with 12 positions matching TRBD2. The sequence came from a human donor with a solid tumor. The sequencing sample was made of blood. As DNA, the CDR3 is TGTGCCAGCAGGACGCCTTCTAGCGGGAGGGCCCCCGGGGAGCTGTTTTTT. Its protein product is CASRTPSSGRAPGELFF.